This T cell receptor beta chain was sequenced for a study of cytomegalovirus exposure and HLA in healthy donors (dated by TCRdb to the late 2010s). In terms of the full investigation: According to an earlier analysis of several hundred of the donors, about 179 million T cells yielded 90 million to 130 million unique TCR beta sequences and less than 300 Gb of sequence data. Across around 400 genotyped donors of the cohort, an average of about 250,000 unique TCR beta nucleotide sequences per donor were sequenced, and roughly 20% of those sequences were non-productive. Rather than using new phenotypic data, the later analysis identified candidate immune exposures from TCR beta sequences and from how often those sequences occurred across donors. Donor age, sex, ethnicity and CMV serostatus were compiled alongside the repertoire data. All discovery cohort repertoires had been generated on a single sequencing platform. A handful of DR-DQ haplotypes were handled as single units for association and clustering because linkage in the cohort was strong. The genetic ancestry cluster associated with self-reported Caucasian donors included 80% to 90% of the 350 to 500 genotyped donors. The study combined high-throughput TCR immunosequencing, statistical association of individual TCRs with disease status, and machine learning to predict cytomegalovirus infection status. In a later analysis, previously published TCR beta repertoires from 666 donors were re-analyzed and high-resolution HLA genotyping was added so that TCR occurrence patterns could be studied. In a later genetic analysis, genome-wide SNP genotypes for about three fifths of the roughly 670 donors were used, and that subset was treated as a discovery cohort. The aim of the study was to test whether cataloging public T cell receptors could identify signatures of past pathogen exposure. Typing coverage differed by locus: A, B, C, DRB1 and DQB1 were typed in roughly 620-630 donors, DQA1 in approximately 520, DPA1 in around 580, and DPB1 in 472. In an earlier analysis of over 550 of the donors, high-throughput TCR beta sequencing was used to judge whether each TCR beta V gene segment behaved as functional or pseudogenic. HLA typing covered class I and class II loci at four-digit resolution. Besides the first cohort of roughly 660 subjects, a separate validation cohort made up of around 120 different subjects was used. The study profiled the T cell repertoires of 500 to 800 subjects by immunosequencing and related them to cytomegalovirus serostatus. About 280 gigabases of sequencing data and 91 million or so unique TCR sequences made up an early release that covered fewer than 650 HLA-typed donors.

Here is what the overall study found, with its caveats: The cohort was sequenced for TCR beta chains only, and without alpha or paired-chain data the features that could be detected were limited. The presence/absence analyses assumed that sequencing depth was roughly uniform across donors, and that assumption may not be true. Strong co-occurrence of HLA alleles, especially DR and DQ, made assigning TCR associations to individual alleles difficult. Correlated functional status among segregating V segments might be attributable to linkage disequilibrium, but an unknown experimental factor could not be ruled out. In a later genetic analysis, fewer N-insertions in productive TCRs were reported among donors in an Asian-associated ancestry cluster than the approximately 670-donor mean. Immune exposure information for the cohort was limited to CMV serostatus. Because HLA typing was unavailable for some donors at each locus, only the typed subset was used in association tests. According to a later analysis, TCR association rates differed among HLA loci, with DRB1 alleles showing the most associated TCRs and HLA-C alleles showing the fewest. At a false discovery rate of 0.05, a later analysis linked fewer than 20,000 TCR beta sequences to specific HLA alleles. Seventeen rarely observed V segments, including chromosome 9 orphons, were excluded from the earlier analysis of a few hundred of the donors because counts were too low. Most TCR sequences were observed very rarely across donors, whereas some public TCRs were present in many individuals. In vitro tests confirmed that three of the cytomegalovirus-associated TCR beta chains recognize cytomegalovirus antigens. In a later analysis, several top co-occurrence clusters were reported to appear linked to parvovirus B19, influenza, CMV and Epstein-Barr virus. According to a later analysis, most CMV-associated TCR beta chains appeared to be HLA-restricted, and the HLA associations seemed to be driven largely by CMV exposure. A later analysis found that HLA-associated TCR beta chains were more clonally expanded and had lower generation probabilities than equally common non-associated chains. The 87-base-pair reads could not distinguish some IMGT-functional V segments, including TRBV6-2 and TRBV6-3, so those segments were excluded. A further reported finding was that TCR beta sequences accurately predicted the HLA-A and HLA-B alleles for most subjects in the first cohort. The sequencing pipeline was judged likely to have produced a cluster of highly shared sequence variants as a technical artifact. In both the original and validation cohorts, the classifier was reported to diagnose cytomegalovirus status with high specificity and sensitivity. The authors suggested that the approach could potentially be generalized to other disease states and immunological phenotypes. In the study, about 150 TCR beta chains were listed as associated with cytomegalovirus. In an earlier analysis of roughly 560 of the donors, most TCR beta V segments were observed in productive rearrangements about 90% or about 30% of the time, broadly matching IMGT annotations. A later genetic analysis associated a missense DCLRE1C variant with V-gene and J-gene trimming of TCR beta chains, and an independent cohort replicated the association.

The cohort was made up of 650 to 700 healthy bone marrow donors. Cohort members were all nominally healthy when sampled, although unrecorded immune exposures were likely present. The donor was CMV seropositive and was included in the group of 289 seropositive cohort members. Each donor provided a peripheral blood sample, and peripheral blood mononuclear cells were used for TCR beta sequencing. The Qiagen DNeasy Blood Extraction Kit was used to extract genomic DNA from the blood cell samples. CDR3 length: 12 amino acids, cysteine to phenylalanine. Of all the DNA, just the CDR3 is kept, 36 bases in frame from base 1. The junction shows trimming of 5 bases on V and 4 bases on J, plus 8 bases between the germline ends. Taken from the germline V gene, the CDR1 and CDR2 loops are MNHEY and SVGAGI. This clone showed up just once. It has no known antigen specificity. Base qualities are not provided; no much larger clone lies one nucleotide away.

The library came from the immunoSEQ multiplex PCR assay. For the multiplex PCR, a mixture combining 60 forward primers for TCR Vbeta segments and 13 reverse primers for TCR Jbeta segments was used. A multiplex PCR assay on genomic DNA amplified the CDR3 region of rearranged TCR beta genes. The Illumina HiSeq System was used to sequence the amplified TCR beta libraries as 87-base-pair reads. As for the original processing: In a later analysis, about 80 million unique TCR beta chains were counted across the 666 repertoires, and roughly 9.9 million of these chains were shared by at least two donors. To remove PCR and sequencing errors, raw reads were error-corrected and collapsed into unique sequences using a nearest-neighbor algorithm that merged closely related sequences. To assign V, D and J gene segments, CDR3 sequences were aligned to IMGT reference sequences. For a sequence to be retained, at least a six-nucleotide match to both a V gene segment and a J gene segment was required. Rearrangements were called productive when the CDR3 lacked stop codons and stayed in frame with V and J; all others were non-productive. Following IMGT convention, CDR3 was defined as the stretch from the second conserved V-encoded cysteine to the conserved J-encoded phenylalanine. The earlier analysis of about 640 of the donors excluded any sequence lacking an unambiguous match to a single V gene segment. In an earlier analysis of a few hundred of the donors, V segments were called functional above 56.7% productive rearrangements and were called segregating when the between-donor standard deviation exceeded 5%. A statistical classification framework was built for diagnosing cytomegalovirus status from the catalog of TCR beta chain sequences. V and J gene assignment, in a later analysis, came from comparing TCR nucleotide sequences with IMGT/GENE-DB human TR gene sequences. Using the TCRdist pipeline, a later analysis assigned CDR3 sequences along with most-parsimonious VDJ recombination scenarios. In a later analysis, each TCR beta chain was defined by its CDR3 amino acid sequence together with its V-gene family, and reads lacking a unique V-gene family were excluded. As a way to deal with suspected cross-contamination and a sequencing artifact, a later analysis dropped 640 or so nucleotide sequences that were highly shared and had low generation probability. In a later analysis, a clonal expansion index was calculated for each public chain from normalized within-repertoire ranks of inferred template counts. In a later analysis, generation probabilities were computed with a VDJ recombination model fitted to out-of-frame rearrangements, and the resulting probabilities were checked against IGoR. Hypergeometric tests were used in a later analysis to score TCR-TCR, TCR-HLA and TCR-CMV co-occurrence, with a repertoire-size bias correction applied to the TCR pairs. To estimate false discovery rates, a later analysis permuted the HLA or CMV assignments 20 times. In a later analysis, co-occurring TCRs were grouped using DBSCAN, and TCRdist sequence similarity was added for clustering within HLA-allele-positive subsets. Repertoires with fewer than 30,000 or more than 120,000 public chains were left out of co-occurrence clustering, as were a handful of repertoires with anomalous nucleotide sharing. Sourced from immuneACCESS, this table was stored by TCRdb with only in-frame sequences that have V and J called. A share of the clones is absent; for the studies checked, an unresolved V gene accounts for under half, and the remainder has no known explanation. V, J and clone size are those of that table, while D and trimming were read from the DNA. This sample comprises 75,000 to 95,000 clones, over 60% of them detected only once. About 22% of the sample is in the top ten clones.

What was sequenced was PBMCs. The chain is assembled from TRBV6-5 and TRBJ1-2, with the identity of the D gene unclear. The receptor was isolated from a woman aged 50 to 65 in good health and CMV-seropositive. The DNA is TGTGCCAGCAGTGAAAGCTTCTATGGCTACACCTTC. Its amino acids are CASSESFYGYTF.